The 16 T cell receptor beta chains reported below all come from one sample, sequenced in a study of blood T cells in healthy people across ages. Combining a sample-barcoded 5' primer with a J-beta primer mix, a second PCR ran for 7 to 11 cycles. Using its own MiXCR run on the 5' RACE reads, TCRdb lists one record per CDR3 protein. The data hold 540,000 or so distinct CDR3 sequences, with 27% observed a single time. Material for sequencing was blood. The receptors stem from a woman aged 70-85 years in good health.

The genes are TRBV6-1 and TRBJ1-4; 9 bases align to TRBD1. Germline lookup yields CDR1 MNHNS and CDR2 SASEGT. This CDR3 has 15 residues. The junction had 3 bases not matched to a gene; V was cut back by 3 bases and J by 4 bases. The CDR3 nucleotides read TGTGCCAGCAGTGACCACAGGGGGCTTAATGAAAAACTGTTTTTT. Encoded protein: CASSDHRGLNEKLFF.

The rearrangement uses TRBV9 and TRBJ2-3; D might be TRBD2 (5 bases). This CDR3 has 13 amino acids. The germline CDR1 and CDR2 sequences are SGDLS and YYNGEE. V was trimmed by 6 bases and J by 2 bases, leaving 10 bases between them. The CDR3 loop is CASTSGSTDTQYF. The CDR3 DNA follows: TGTGCCAGCACAAGCGGCTCCACAGATACGCAGTATTTT.

The V call is TRBV29-1, the J call TRBJ1-2; 7 nucleotides agree with TRBD1. Germline-derived CDR1 and CDR2 are SQVTM and ANQGSEA. V shed 6 bases, J shed 3 bases, and the junction held 13 bases outside the gene matches. There are 15 residues in the CDR3. CDR3 region: CSVGGSPDRDYGYTF. Written as DNA, the CDR3 is TGCAGCGTCGGTGGATCTCCTGACAGGGACTATGGCTACACCTTC.

V usage is TRBV20-1 and J usage is TRBJ1-2; D perhaps matches TRBD1 (6 bases). The germline gives CDR1 DFQATT, CDR2 SNEGSKA (reference sequence). V was cut by 3 bases and J by 12 bases, with 26 bases left in between. The CDR3 totals 15 residues. The CDR3 DNA sequence: TGCAGTGCTAGGGGGGAGACCGGGACACATCGAGGCCACACCTTC. It codes for CSARGETGTHRGHTF.

The chain couples TRBV5-1 to TRBJ1-1, with D hard to call. This CDR3 comprises 16 residues. CDR1 SGHRS and CDR2 YFSETQ come from the germline V gene. The V end lost 1 base, the J end lost 0 bases, and 13 bases lay between the germline ends. CDR3 in amino acids: CASSLMAGFMNTEAFF. CDR3 bases: TGCGCCAGCAGCTTGATGGCGGGCTTTATGAACACTGAAGCTTTCTTT.

This clonotype occurred a few times. The V gene is TRBV20-1, the J gene TRBJ2-7, with a possible D match to TRBD1 (5 bases). Germline values: CDR1 DFQATT, CDR2 SNEGSKA (reference sequence). The CDR3 consists of 13 residues. Trimming pared 6 bases from V and 4 bases from J, leaving 16 bases between. The CDR3 region has the DNA TGCAGTGCCGCCGGACAAAACCATTACGAGCAGTACTTC. It encodes CSAAGQNHYEQYF.

This clonotype was counted only a few times. The gene calls are TRBV5-1 and TRBJ2-7; D not resolved. V was clipped by 4 bases and J by 5 bases, with 10 bases between them. In germline, CDR1 is SGHRS, CDR2 YFSETQ. The length of the CDR3 is 12 residues. The CDR3 reads CASSGSGDEQYF. CDR3 nucleotide sequence: TGCGCCAGCAGCGGGTCTGGGGACGAGCAGTACTTC.

As for this clonotype: This CDR3 fails to terminate in the conserved phenylalanine or tryptophan, so it likely reflects a read error. This chain links TRBV2 with TRBJ1-5, with 7 bases matching TRBD1. With V trimmed by 6 bases and J by 2 bases, 10 bases remained unmatched. The CDR3 contains 16 residues. CDR1 and CDR2 (germline): SNHLY, FYNNEI. CDR3 region: CASSRRAGGGNQPQHS. The CDR3 region has the DNA TGTGCCAGCAGCCGTCGCGCAGGGGGTGGCAATCAGCCCCAGCATTCT.

For this clonotype: The junction differs from germline at one of its ends, possibly a read error. The chain combines TRBV7-2 with TRBJ2-3, with a tentative D call TRBD1 (6 bases). CDR3 length: 13 amino acids. CDR1 and CDR2 from the germline V gene are SGHTA and FQGNSA. The CDR3, as DNA: TGTGCCAGCAGCTTAGAGGGGGTTTTGACGCGGTATTTT. It encodes CASSLEGVLTRYF.

This clonotype was counted between two and nine times. At one boundary the junction diverges from the germline segment, which might be a read error. The rearrangement links TRBV5-1 to TRBJ2-1, with D perhaps matching TRBD1 or TRBD2 (5 bases each). Germline CDR1 and CDR2: SGHRS and YFSETQ. This CDR3 is 13 amino acids long. CDR3 sequence (DNA): TGTGCCAGCAGTTTAGGGACCGTCAATGAGCAGTTCTTC. The encoded protein is CASSLGTVNEQFF.

This clonotype has a handful of counts. The chain recombines TRBV20-1 with TRBJ1-3; D not resolved. CDR3 length equals 15 residues. Trimming left V 0 bases short and J 0 bases short, with 9 bases between. The germline gives CDR1 DFQATT, CDR2 SNEGSKA (reference sequence). The CDR3 DNA sequence: TGCAGTGCTAGAGATGAAAGAAGCTCTGGAAACACCATATATTTT. Protein product: CSARDERSSGNTIYF.

For this clonotype: Given the absence of the conserved phenylalanine or tryptophan at the CDR3 end, a read error is likely. This chain links TRBV20-1 with TRBJ2-7; D remains ambiguous. This CDR3 has 14 amino acids. V gave up 6 bases and J gave up 5 bases, with 20 bases separating them. The V gene's germline CDR1 is DFQATT and CDR2 SNEGSKA (reference sequence). The CDR3 DNA sequence: TGCAGTGCCCTGAGCGCACGAATGTACAACGAGCAGTACTCC. It yields the protein CSALSARMYNEQYS.

This clonotype was observed a handful of times. This chain's CDR3 is CATGTPAADTQYF. The DNA for the CDR3 is TGTGCCACCGGCACTCCAGCGGCAGATACGCAGTATTTT. The rearrangement joins TRBV15 to TRBJ2-3, with D maybe TRBD2 (5 bases). Germline-derived CDR1 and CDR2 are LNHNV and YYDKDF (reference sequence). CDR3 size: 13 residues. V lost 8 bases to trimming and J lost 4 bases, with 13 bases between them.

This clonotype was counted a few times. The chain couples TRBV5-1 to TRBJ1-1; 8 bases match TRBD1. This CDR3 region has 14 residues. The germline gives CDR1 SGHRS, CDR2 YFSETQ. After removal of 4 bases from V and 5 bases from J, the junction contained 7 bases not matched to a gene. CDR3 residues: CASSTGTGLTEAFF. Written as DNA, the CDR3 is TGCGCCAGCAGCACAGGGACAGGACTTACTGAAGCTTTCTTT.

The rearrangement joins TRBV10-3 to TRBJ2-3; TRBD2 matches at 9 bases. The length of the CDR3 is 16 residues. Looked up from germline, CDR1 is ENHRY and CDR2 is SYGVKD. Trimming cost V 4 bases and J 3 bases; bases outside gene matches: 8. The CDR3 DNA reads as TGTGCCATCAGTGCCGAGGCGGGGGGGATAACAGATACGCAGTATTTT. Residues: CAISAEAGGITDTQYF.

The V call is TRBV12-3 or TRBV12-4, the J call TRBJ1-3; D remains unclear. CDR3 length equals 14 residues. V lost 6 bases and J 0 bases, leaving 9 bases between the germline ends. The CDR3 loop is CASSQWSSGNTIYF. CDR3 in DNA: TGTGCCAGCAGCCAATGGAGCTCTGGAAACACCATATATTTT.